The T cell receptor beta chain under discussion was sequenced for a study of T cells in Graves' hyperthyroidism and ophthalmopathy (dated by TCRdb to about 2019). Regarding the research as a whole: Peripheral blood samples were taken at the time of initial diagnosis, prior to any treatment. Thyroid tissue and blood T-cell repertoires from several Graves' hyperthyroidism patients were also compared in the study. The paper describes TCR Vbeta CDR3 sequencing of fewer than 150 peripheral blood samples, made up of about 40 ophthalmopathy patients, roughly 75 hyperthyroidism patients and some 17 progressor patients. Once sampling was done, hyperthyroidism patients were given methimazole at a starting dose of 30 mg daily, whereas ophthalmopathy patients were given high-dose intravenous methylprednisolone. Prospective prediction of ophthalmopathy was tested in an independent validation cohort of approximately 19 hyperthyroidism patients and some 17 patients who later progressed to ophthalmopathy. The 75 to 100 discovery patients were randomly split 7:3 into training and test sets. TCR V-J signatures able to tell the groups apart were searched for in a discovery cohort of 100 patients, of whom roughly 42 had Graves' ophthalmopathy and about 60 had stable Graves' hyperthyroidism.

The TCR beta CDR3 regions were amplified from RNA transcripts. For the first round of RT-PCR on the TCR CDR3, the HTBI primer set was used together with the Qiagen OneStep RT-PCR kit. The libraries were constructed in a second round of multiplex PCR and then size-selected and purified. Sequencing of the libraries was done on an Illumina HiSeq2000 using paired-end 100 bp reads. The original methods were these. SOAPnuke was used to process the raw data, throwing out any read that contained adapters or uncalled bases, had a mean Phred below 15, or lacked an exact constant-primer or identifier match. COPE v1.2.5 was used to merge the high-quality paired reads, and each unique nucleotide sequence was defined as a clonotype. MiTCR v1.1 was used to align clonotypes to the IMGT TRBV, TRBD and TRBJ reference segments. The analysis included only V-J combinations with a frequency above 0.0001, which together covered over 98% of the repertoires. A TCS score was defined as the ratio between F50 (clonal expansion) and ExV (chaos), using BLOSUM62-based TCRdist between CDR3 peptides within each V-J. Welch's t-statistics and random forest reduced several hundred V-J features to roughly 13, which were used in a naive Bayes classifier (R e1071). TCRdb itself trimmed the public reads at Q25 with fastp, ran MiXCR and retained productive beta chains. Every entry covers one CDR3 protein and lists the most common genes and DNA from its rows. TCRdb, rather than the study authors, made the V and J calls. This sample comprises approximately 360,000 distinct CDR3 sequences, approximately 14% of them detected only once. The ten largest clonotypes hold 28% of the sample.

CDR1 SEHNR and CDR2 FQNEAQ are derived from the germline V gene (reference sequence). From the cysteine up to the phenylalanine, the CDR3 has a length of 17 residues. Just CDR3 DNA is preserved here, 51 bases in frame from base 1. For this chain, trimming is 4 bases at the V end and 8 bases at the J end, and the number of junction bases without a gene match is 18. Regarding this clonotype: The antigen it recognizes is unknown. Qualities for individual bases were not recorded, and no much larger clone is one base off.

Hyperthyroidism patients were newly diagnosed, with disease duration under 2 months, and aged 18 to 65 years. Exclusion was applied to patients with uncontrolled infections, other autoimmune diseases, pregnancy or lactation. Diagnoses relied on clinical symptoms, serum thyroxine and TRAb, thyroid ultrasound and orbital computed tomography. Blood from progressor patients was collected at the time of first diagnosis with hyperthyroidism, before any ophthalmopathy symptoms had appeared. PBMCs were isolated from 7.5 to 10 ml of fresh peripheral blood by Ficoll-Paque density gradient centrifugation. Progressor patients were defined as those initially diagnosed with Graves' hyperthyroidism in whom ophthalmopathy developed during follow-up. Total RNA was extracted with Trizol reagent, and quality was checked on an Agilent 2100 Bioanalyzer. The investigation overall reported the following: Ophthalmopathy was separated from stable hyperthyroidism by a 13 V-J signature model, with around 90% sensitivity and approximately 81% specificity obtained in cross-validation and 80%/75% obtained in testing. Most expanded thyroid clonotypes (frequency above 0.001) were also detected in blood, suggesting blood repertoires may reflect thyroid immune responses. In validation, the model predicted progression to ophthalmopathy with 55% to 71% sensitivity and approximately 74% specificity, a median of roughly seven months before onset. Sample size was not statistically predetermined, and investigators were not blinded to group allocation.

The V and J segments used are TRBV7-9 and TRBJ2-5, and 8 junctional nucleotides match TRBD1. Sequenced sample: blood. The TCR was taken from a woman in her late teens or twenties with Graves' hyperthyroidism that later progressed to Graves' ophthalmopathy. The DNA sequence follows: TGTGCCAGCAGCTCACTCTCACCCAGGACAGGGCACGACACCCAGTACTTC. The resulting protein is CASSSLSPRTGHDTQYF. Supplemented by the reference TRBV7-9 and TRBJ2-5 proteins around the CDR3, the complete variable domain is DTGVSQNPRHKITKRGQNVTFRCDPISEHNRLYWYRQTLGQGPEFLTYFQNEAQLEKSRLLSDRFSAERPKGSFSTLEIQRTEQGDSAMYLCASSSLSPRTGHDTQYFGPGTRLLVL.